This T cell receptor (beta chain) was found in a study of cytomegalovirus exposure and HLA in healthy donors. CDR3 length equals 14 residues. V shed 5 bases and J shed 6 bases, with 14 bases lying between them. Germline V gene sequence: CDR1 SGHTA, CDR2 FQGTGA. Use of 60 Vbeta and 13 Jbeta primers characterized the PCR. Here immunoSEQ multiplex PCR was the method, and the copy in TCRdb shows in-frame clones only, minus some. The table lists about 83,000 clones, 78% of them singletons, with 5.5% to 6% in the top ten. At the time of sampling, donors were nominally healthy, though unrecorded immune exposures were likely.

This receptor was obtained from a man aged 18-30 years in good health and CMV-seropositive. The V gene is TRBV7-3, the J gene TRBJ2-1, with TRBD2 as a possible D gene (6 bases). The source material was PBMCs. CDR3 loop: CASSRSGPGNEQFF. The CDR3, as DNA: TGTGCCAGCAGCCGGAGCGGGCCGGGCAATGAGCAGTTCTTC.